The 27 T cell receptor beta chains in this list originate from one sample, sequenced in a study of human T cells and chemical hapten exposure. TCRdb re-derived calls from the RACE reads in MiXCR, one entry per CDR3 protein. In the table there are 100,000 to 150,000 distinct CDR3 sequences, around 8.2% of which are singletons. Time point in this sample: healthy volunteer bleed at 2 weeks. Unfractionated whole blood yielded the extracted total RNA. Source material: whole blood. The receptors originated from a male donor in good health. Some clones in this sample may be carry-over from other donors' samples.

This sequence joins TRBV5-1 and TRBJ2-6, with D possibly matching TRBD2 (6 bases). This CDR3 spans 15 amino acids. The V gene lost 7 bases and the J gene lost 2 bases, with 13 bases spanning the gap. Looked up from germline, CDR1 is SGHRS and CDR2 is YFSETQ. This CDR3 reads CASGRGSAGANVLTF. CDR3 DNA: TGCGCCAGCGGACGGGGGTCCGCTGGGGCCAACGTCCTGACTTTC.

This clonotype was recorded at least ten times. This chain uses TRBV6-2 or TRBV6-3 with TRBJ2-7, with TRBD2 identical over 7 bases. Germline V gene sequence: CDR1 MNHEY, CDR2 SVGEGT. The ends lost 6 bases at V and 0 bases at J; junction bases unmatched: 8. The CDR3 is 15 residues long. The CDR3 DNA reads TGTGCCAGCAGCACCCAAGCGGGATCCTCCTACGAGCAGTACTTC. Translating it yields CASSTQAGSSYEQYF.

This clonotype was seen more than once but under ten times. The chain links TRBV12-3 or TRBV12-4 to TRBJ1-1, with D perhaps matching TRBD1 (5 bases). This CDR3 is 14 amino acids long. V lost 6 bases and J lost 0, with 11 bases in between. CDR3 nucleotides: TGTGCCAGCAGCCTACAGGATATGAACACTGAAGCTTTCTTT. It encodes CASSLQDMNTEAFF.

The V and J genes are TRBV3-1 and TRBJ2-1, with 8 nucleotides matching TRBD2. V was pared by 4 bases and J by 4 bases, with 3 bases of the junction left unmatched. The V gene's germline CDR1 is LGHDT and CDR2 YNNKEL (reference sequence). This CDR3 contains 14 residues. CDR3 amino acids: CASSRGTSYNEQFF. The CDR3 nucleotides are TGTGCCAGCAGCCGAGGGACTAGTTACAATGAGCAGTTCTTC.

The genes are TRBV3-1 and TRBJ1-4; the D is unclear. The germline CDR1 and CDR2 sequences are LGHDT and YNNKEL (reference sequence). The CDR3 consists of 14 residues. The V end lost 4 bases, the J end lost 5 bases, and 11 bases lay between the germline ends. The CDR3 bases are TGTGCCAGCAGCCTAAGGCGGAACAATGAAAAACTGTTTTTT. Residues: CASSLRRNNEKLFF.

The V gene is TRBV5-1, the J gene TRBJ2-3; 11 bases are shared with TRBD2. This CDR3 is built from 17 residues. Germline V CDR1 and CDR2: SGHRS, YFSETQ. Trimming at V came to 3 bases and at J to 4 bases, leaving 10 bases not matched to a gene. The DNA of the CDR3 is TGCGCCAGCAGCTCCTCCTTAGCGGGAGGGCCGGCAGATACGCAGTATTTT. Translation: CASSSSLAGGPADTQYF.

The rearrangement uses TRBV12-3 or TRBV12-4 and TRBJ1-1; D not resolved. V gave up 8 bases and J gave up 2 bases, with 12 bases separating them. The CDR3 has 13 amino acids. Here the CDR3 reads CASFEQLNTEAFF. In nucleotides, the CDR3 is TGTGCCAGCTTTGAACAGCTCAACACTGAAGCTTTCTTT.

This clonotype was counted between two and nine times. This rearrangement joins TRBV2 to TRBJ2-3; no clear D. Germline CDR1 reads SNHLY; CDR2 reads FYNNEI. Trimming cost V 5 bases and J 0 bases, with 12 bases left between them. This CDR3 contains 15 residues. The CDR3 is CASSRTTRSTDTQYF. CDR3 nucleotides: TGTGCCAGCAGTCGTACTACCCGTAGCACAGATACGCAGTATTTT. The full variable domain, its missing parts supplied by reference TRBV2 and TRBJ2-3, is EPEVTQTPSHQVTQMGQEVILRCVPISNHLYFYWYRQILGQKVEFLVSFYNNEISEKSEIFDDQFSVERPDGSNFTLKIRSTKLEDSAMYFCASSRTTRSTDTQYFGPGTRLTVL.

This clonotype showed up many times. The chain has TRBV6-2 or TRBV6-3 and TRBJ1-5; perhaps TRBD1 as D (5 bases). This CDR3 has 17 residues. The ends were cut back, 0 bases at V and 0 bases at J, with 12 bases in the middle. Germline values: CDR1 MNHEY, CDR2 SVGEGT. The DNA for the CDR3 is TGTGCCAGCAGTTACTCGATTCAGGGCCGTAGCAATCAGCCCCAGCATTTT. Translation: CASSYSIQGRSNQPQHF.

J is TRBJ1-1 and V is TRBV3-1, with no clear D. V gave up 0 bases and J gave up 11 bases, with 13 bases separating them. The CDR3 runs to 13 residues. The V gene's germline CDR1 is LGHDT and CDR2 YNNKEL (reference sequence). The CDR3 loop reads CASSQDGFPGAFF. In DNA form, the CDR3 reads TGTGCCAGCAGCCAAGACGGGTTCCCTGGGGCTTTCTTT.

This chain joins TRBV5-6 and TRBJ2-1, with TRBD1 matching over 7 bases. The V gene end was trimmed by 4 bases and the J gene end by 8 bases; junction bases not matched to a gene: 12. Germline V lookup: CDR1 SGHDT, CDR2 YYEEEE. This CDR3 has 15 residues. In DNA form, the CDR3 reads TGTGCCAGCAGCCCAACAGGGGCCCCTGGGCATGAGCAGTTCTTC. Translated: CASSPTGAPGHEQFF.

This clonotype was counted a few times. V and J are TRBV7-2 and TRBJ2-5; 7 positions match TRBD1. Losses at the gene ends were 5 bases for V and 7 bases for J; bases not matched to a gene: 7. The CDR3 has 13 amino acids. The germline V gene encodes CDR1 SGHTA and CDR2 FQGNSA. CDR3 nucleotide sequence: TGTGCCAGCAGCCCAGGACAGGAGAGGACCCAGTACTTC. Protein sequence: CASSPGQERTQYF.

This clonotype was seen ten or more times. This chain uses TRBV5-1 with TRBJ2-4, with D hard to call. This CDR3 is 11 amino acids long. The V gene lost 0 bases and the J gene lost 5 bases, with 0 bases spanning the gap. In germline, CDR1 is SGHRS, CDR2 YFSETQ. Here the CDR3 reads CASSLENIQYF. Here the CDR3 DNA reads TGCGCCAGCAGCTTGGAAAACATTCAGTACTTC.

This rearrangement joins TRBV6-5 to TRBJ2-1; TRBD2 aligns across 7 bases. Germline V lookup: CDR1 MNHEY, CDR2 SVGAGI. The CDR3 has 15 residues. J lost 4 bases, V lost 0 bases, and 3 bases had no gene match. CDR3 DNA sequence: TGTGCCAGCAGTTACTCGGGGGGGAGATACAATGAGCAGTTCTTC. It is translated as CASSYSGGRYNEQFF.

This clonotype was counted ten times or more. The rearrangement uses TRBV21-1 and TRBJ2-5; the table's D call TRBD1 went unverified against the DNA. TRBV21-1 is a pseudogene. This CDR3 is built from 15 residues. CDR3 sequence: CASSSLRDREETQYF. DNA for the CDR3: TGTGCCAGCAGCTCGTTACGGGACAGGGAAGAGACCCAGTACTTC.

This clonotype appeared many times. V gene TRBV6-6 combines with J gene TRBJ1-1; no firm D call. V was cut by 7 bases and J by 4 bases, with 13 bases left in between. The CDR3 spans 13 residues. CDR1 and CDR2 (germline): MNHNY, SVGAGI (reference sequence). The CDR3 nucleotides read TGTGCCAGCACGCCACTTGGTGGCACTGAAGCTTTCTTT. This codes for CASTPLGGTEAFF.

The rearrangement joins TRBV19 to TRBJ2-7, with 7 bases fitting TRBD1. The CDR3 covers 15 residues. Germline trimming cut 6 bases from V and 1 base from J; bases unmatched to any gene: 9. Germline V gene sequence: CDR1 LNHDA, CDR2 SQIVND (reference sequence). CDR3 loop: CASSPGQERSYEQYF. The CDR3 DNA reads TGTGCCAGTAGCCCCGGACAGGAACGGTCCTACGAGCAGTACTTC.

The chain is built from TRBV6-2 or TRBV6-3 and TRBJ2-7, with D perhaps matching TRBD2 (5 bases). CDR3 length: 11 amino acids. Germline loops: CDR1 MNHEY, CDR2 SVGEGT. Deletions cut 5 bases from V and 7 bases from J, with 9 bases between. DNA of the CDR3: TGTGCCAGCAGTCCCGAGCGGGAGCAGTACTTC. It is translated as CASSPEREQYF.

This clonotype has a handful of counts. This chain links TRBV6-6 with TRBJ1-5; no clear D gene. V lost 2 bases and J lost 4, with 6 bases in between. This CDR3 has 13 residues. The germline V gene has CDR1 MNHNY and CDR2 SVGAGI (reference sequence). The CDR3 DNA sequence: TGTGCCAGCAGTTACGAACCTAATCAGCCCCAGCATTTT. Residues: CASSYEPNQPQHF.

This clonotype was found many times. The rearrangement links TRBV7-2 to TRBJ2-1; no firm D call. In germline, CDR1 is SGHTA, CDR2 FQGNSA. The CDR3 runs 13 residues. The V end lost 3 bases, the J end lost 4 bases, and 7 bases lay between the germline ends. The CDR3, as DNA: TGTGCCAGCAGCTTTTCCTCTTACAATGAGCAGTTCTTC. Translating it yields CASSFSSYNEQFF.

V usage is TRBV12-3 or TRBV12-4 and J usage is TRBJ2-4; TRBD2 matches 12 bases. V lost 6 bases and J lost 3; bases outside the gene matches: 6. There are 16 residues in the CDR3. CDR3 in DNA: TGTGCCAGCAGGAAGACTAGCGGGAGAAACAAAAACATTCAGTACTTC. It codes for CASRKTSGRNKNIQYF.

This clonotype was recorded many times. V is TRBV2 and J is TRBJ1-1, with D possibly matching TRBD1 (5 bases). V gave up 3 bases and J gave up 0 bases, with 11 bases separating them. Germline V gives CDR1 SNHLY, CDR2 FYNNEI. The CDR3 consists of 15 residues. The CDR3 loop reads CASSDLGQMNTEAFF. The DNA of the CDR3 is TGTGCCAGCAGTGATTTAGGACAAATGAACACTGAAGCTTTCTTT.

At least ten counts were recorded for this clonotype. The rearrangement joins TRBV6-2 or TRBV6-3 to TRBJ2-7, with D perhaps given as TRBD1 or TRBD2 (5 bases each). This CDR3 spans 14 amino acids. Germline-derived CDR1 and CDR2 are MNHEY and SVGEGT. V lost 2 bases and J lost 2, with 10 bases in between. The CDR3 is CASSYRDGAYEQYF. As DNA, the CDR3 is TGTGCCAGCAGTTACAGGGACGGAGCCTACGAGCAGTACTTC.

This clonotype was picked up a small number of times. This chain uses TRBV6-5 with TRBJ2-7; maybe TRBD1 (5 bases). V was trimmed by 8 bases and J by 0 bases, leaving 14 bases between them. The CDR3 length is 14 residues. From germline, CDR1 is MNHEY and CDR2 SVGAGI. CDR3: CASGLQETSYEQYF. CDR3 DNA sequence: TGTGCCAGCGGTTTACAGGAAACCTCCTACGAGCAGTACTTC.

This clonotype was observed many times. The J gene is TRBJ2-2, the V gene TRBV25-1, with D tentatively TRBD1 (5 bases). The CDR3 covers 17 residues. The V end was cut by 1 base, the J end by 6 bases, with 18 bases between. Looked up from germline, CDR1 is MGHDK and CDR2 is SYGVNS. The CDR3, as DNA: TGTGCCAGCAGTGAATTGGCAGGGTCACGAGAGCCCGGGGAGCTGTTTTTT. The encoded protein is CASSELAGSREPGELFF.

This clonotype was recorded many times. The V call is TRBV6-2 or TRBV6-3, the J call TRBJ2-3, with D uncertain. The CDR3 is 13 amino acids. Germline V gives CDR1 MNHEY, CDR2 SVGEGT. With 6 bases removed from V and 5 bases from J, the gap between germline ends came to 12 bases. The CDR3 is CASRAVLGDTQYF. The DNA of the CDR3 is TGTGCCAGCAGGGCGGTGTTGGGAGATACGCAGTATTTT.

This rearrangement joins TRBV6-5 to TRBJ1-2; no definite D call. The CDR3 covers 11 residues. Trimming left V 6 bases short and J 8 bases short, with 10 bases between. CDR1 is MNHEY, CDR2 SVGAGI, per germline. CDR3 amino acids: CASRQGGGYTF. The DNA of the CDR3 is TGTGCCAGCAGGCAAGGTGGCGGCTACACCTTC.